One sample yielded the 7 T cell receptor beta chains listed below, sequenced in a study of T cell repertoires in cytomegalovirus infection (dated 2019 in TCRdb). No antigen is known for these receptors. The sample's treatment or condition label is to be understood as: in vitro stimulation with specific CMV peptide epitopes to enrich CMV-specific T cells. Sequenced on an Illumina HiSeq 1500. TCRdb reprocessed the public reads (quality trimming at Q25 with fastp, clone calling with MiXCR) and kept in-frame beta chains. When rows share a CDR3 protein, they turn into one entry using the most common DNA and genes. This sample has roughly 310,000 distinct CDR3 sequences in its table, and around 29% of those were observed once. The ten largest clones represent 15% to 25% of the sample. The sequenced sample was cultured PBMCs, obtained from culture after CMV antigen stimulation. The receptors were gathered from a human donor in good health (CMV status not recorded). Some clones in this sample may be carry-over from other donors' samples.

In its sample, this clonotype was seen a few times. The J gene is TRBJ2-3, the V gene TRBV12-5; D not resolved. CDR1 is LGHNT and CDR2 is FRNRAP in the germline V gene. V dropped 2 bases and J dropped 5 bases, with 17 bases sitting between them. CDR3 size: 16 residues. The CDR3: CASGLTPNVVIDTQYF. The CDR3, as DNA: TGTGCTAGTGGTTTGACTCCTAACGTTGTGATAGATACGCAGTATTTT. The entire variable domain, with the rest obtained from reference TRBV12-5 and TRBJ2-3, is as follows: DARVTQTPRHKVTEMGQEVTMRCQPILGHNTVFWYRQTMMQGLELLAYFRNRAPLDDSGMPKDRFSAEMPDATLATLKIQPSEPRDSAVYFCASGLTPNVVIDTQYFGPGTRLTVL.

The chain employs TRBV20-1 and TRBJ1-2, with D possibly being TRBD1 (5 bases). Trimming took 3 bases from V and 3 from J, leaving 20 bases between them. CDR1 DFQATT and CDR2 SNEGSKA come from the germline V gene (reference sequence). The CDR3 consists of 16 residues. CDR3 sequence (DNA): TGCAGTGCTAGGCGGGACGGCGTCACCCCCGACTATGGCTACACCTTC. Its protein product is CSARRDGVTPDYGYTF.

The sample holds a few counts of this clonotype. The rearrangement uses TRBV20-1 and TRBJ1-4; weak D call: TRBD1 (5 bases). CDR3 length: 14 residues. V shed 1 base and J shed 7 bases, with 13 bases lying between them. The V gene's germline CDR1 is DFQATT and CDR2 SNEGSKA (reference sequence). The CDR3 nucleotides read TGCAGTGCTAGAGTGCCAGGGTTGAGTGAAAAACTGTTTTTT. As protein: CSARVPGLSEKLFF.

This clonotype was counted only a few times. V gene TRBV7-3 combines with J gene TRBJ2-6; D perhaps matches TRBD1 (7 bases). The V end lost 3 bases, the J end lost 4 bases, and 13 bases lay between the germline ends. This CDR3 contains 16 residues. Germline-derived CDR1 and CDR2 are SGHTA and FQGTGA. The CDR3: CASSLEGATGANVLTF. The CDR3 DNA follows: TGTGCCAGCAGCTTGGAGGGGGCAACGGGGGCCAACGTCCTGACTTTC. Based on the CDR3 plus reference TRBV7-3 and TRBJ2-6, the full variable domain is GAGVSQTPSNKVTEKGKYVELRCDPISGHTALYWYRQSLGQGPEFLIYFQGTGAADDSGLPNDRFFAVRPEGSVSTLKIQRTERGDSAVYLCASSLEGATGANVLTFGAGSRLTVL.

This clonotype occurred many times. The chain combines TRBV7-2 with TRBJ2-1; D remains unclear. This CDR3 region has 15 residues. The germline CDR1 and CDR2 sequences are SGHTA and FQGNSA. Trimming shortened V by 2 bases and J by 6 bases, and 14 bases separated the two germline ends. CDR3 amino acids: CASSLHRMAVNEQFF. The CDR3, as DNA: TGTGCCAGCAGCTTACATAGGATGGCGGTCAATGAGCAGTTCTTC.

This sequence joins TRBV11-2 and TRBJ1-1, with TRBD1 identical over 7 bases. The CDR3 consists of 17 residues. Germline trimming cut 6 bases from V and 1 base from J; bases unmatched to any gene: 14. Per germline, CDR1 SGHAT and CDR2 FQNNGV. The CDR3 is CASRLWFATGKNTEAFF. The CDR3 region has the DNA TGTGCCAGCAGGCTGTGGTTCGCGACAGGGAAGAACACTGAAGCTTTCTTT.

This clonotype was counted many times. The chain uses TRBV6-5 and TRBJ1-2, with no clear D. The germline gives CDR1 MNHEY, CDR2 SVGAGI. V was pared by 2 bases and J by 4 bases, with 14 bases between. This CDR3 has 15 amino acids. Here the CDR3 DNA reads TGTGCCAGCAGTTACGAAATGAGAGGGAGCTATGGCTACACCTTC. Its protein product is CASSYEMRGSYGYTF.